The clone carrying this T cell receptor (beta chain) is a singleton in its sample. Its matching antigen is unknown. TCRdb's table, derived via immunoSEQ multiplex PCR, lists solely in-frame clones and lacks some. In the table there are tens of thousands of clones, 90% to 95% of which are singletons. The entry originates in a study of PD-1 blockade in classical Hodgkin lymphoma. Germline values: CDR1 SGHRS, CDR2 YFSETQ. V dropped 4 bases and J dropped 13; count of bases not matched to a gene: 17. The CDR3 spans 15 residues. Findings of the study overall: Baseline TCR diversity was reportedly lower in newly diagnosed patients than healthy donors.

Time point given: newly diagnosed, previously untreated cHL patient sample. It was by magnetic negative selection that CD4+ T cells were purified from thawed PBMCs. Material: CD4+ T cells from blood. The chain carries TRBV5-1 and TRBJ1-2; 9 bases map to TRBD1. The TCR originated in a human donor with classical Hodgkin lymphoma. The CDR3 sequence: CASSPLPRDRVFRTF. In DNA, the CDR3 is TGCGCCAGCAGCCCACTCCCCCGGGACAGGGTGTTCCGCACCTTC. Looking up the rest from reference TRBV5-1 and TRBJ1-2 gives the full variable domain: KAGVTQTPRYLIKTRGQQVTLSCSPISGHRSVSWYQQTPGQGLQFLFEYFSETQRNKGNFPGRFSGRQFSNSRSEMNVSTLELGDSALYLCASSPLPRDRVFRTFGSGTRLTVV.